This is a list of T cell receptor beta chains from one sample in a study of T cells in Graves' hyperthyroidism and ophthalmopathy. TCRdb used MiXCR to reprocess the multiplex PCR reads, holding one entry per CDR3 protein. Of 460,000 or so distinct CDR3 sequences listed, roughly 14% were seen once; the top ten hold less than 20%. Material for sequencing was blood. These receptor sequences come from a woman aged 18 to 35 with Graves' hyperthyroidism. Both conserved end residues are part of each CDR3. Each record gives: CDR3 protein, CDR3 DNA, clone size, J gene, D gene, V gene. D genes are given only for firm matches. The listing skips clone size in some rows; elsewhere it reads once, few, many or a size class.

CATSGGDTQCF	TGTGCCACCAGCGGAGGGGATACGCAGTGTTTT	NA	TRBJ2-3	NA	TRBV24-1
CSAKPPVGYTF	TGCAGTGCTAAACCCCCGGTCGGCTACACCTTC	many	TRBJ1-2	NA	TRBV20-1
CASMTYLTGEGQPQHF	TGTGCCAGTATGACTTACCTGACAGGGGAAGGGCAGCCCCAGCATTTT	many	TRBJ1-5	TRBD1	TRBV19
CASRNPRGQGRSRTGELFF	TGTGCCAGCAGGAACCCTCGGGGACAGGGGCGGTCGAGGACCGGGGAGCTGTTTTTT	NA	TRBJ2-2	TRBD1	TRBV9
CASSIGTVDEQFF	TGCGCCAGCAGCATCGGGACTGTCGATGAGCAGTTCTTC	NA	TRBJ2-1	NA	TRBV5-1
CASSIEVSGTSEQFF	TGTGCCAGTAGTATAGAGGTGTCAGGGACGAGCGAGCAGTTCTTC	NA	TRBJ2-1	NA	TRBV19
CASSLQGMNEQFF	TGTGCCAGCAGCTTACAGGGAATGAATGAGCAGTTCTTC	many	TRBJ2-1	NA	TRBV11-2
CASSTRTSGTGETQYF	TGTGCCAGTAGTACACGGACTAGCGGGACTGGAGAGACCCAGTACTTC	NA	TRBJ2-5	TRBD2	TRBV19
CASSLGSGRLSETQYF	TGCGCCAGCAGCTTGGGGAGCGGGAGGCTTTCGGAGACCCAGTACTTC	many	TRBJ2-5	TRBD2	TRBV5-1
CASIDWGSGEKLFF	TGTGCCAGCATTGACTGGGGGAGCGGTGAAAAACTGTTTTTT	many	TRBJ1-4	NA	TRBV25-1
CASSQTGWNTEAFF	TGCGCCAGCAGCCAGACAGGGTGGAACACTGAAGCTTTCTTT	few	TRBJ1-1	TRBD1	TRBV5-1
CASSSTGLMDNEQFF	TGTGCCAGCAGCTCAACCGGACTAATGGACAATGAGCAGTTCTTC	many	TRBJ2-1	NA	TRBV7-3
CASSSHNAGGTSDYNEQFF	TGCGCCAGCAGCTCCCACAACGCGGGGGGGACTAGCGACTACAATGAGCAGTTCTTC	NA	TRBJ2-1	TRBD2	TRBV5-1
CASISGSIAGELFF	TGTGCCAGCATCAGCGGGAGTATTGCCGGGGAGCTGTTTTTT	few	TRBJ2-2	TRBD2	TRBV12-3/TRBV12-4
CAWSPGPNNEKLFF	TGTGCCTGGAGTCCCGGGCCTAATAATGAAAAACTGTTTTTT	NA	TRBJ1-4	NA	TRBV30
CASSSHRELGGYTF	TGTGCCAGCAGTTCCCACAGGGAACTTGGAGGCTACACCTTC	few	TRBJ1-2	NA	TRBV25-1
CASRDSGSLPDTQYF	TGTGCCAGCAGGGATAGCGGGAGTCTCCCAGATACGCAGTATTTT	many	TRBJ2-3	TRBD2	TRBV12-3/TRBV12-4
CSVVGDNYGYTF	TGCAGCGTTGTAGGGGACAACTATGGCTACACCTTC	NA	TRBJ1-2	NA	TRBV29-1
CASSVATGDYGYTF	TGTGCCAGCAGCGTAGCTACAGGTGACTATGGCTACACCTTC	many	TRBJ1-2	NA	TRBV9
CASSSYREIYNEQFF	TGTGCCAGCAGTTCTTACAGGGAGATATACAATGAGCAGTTCTTC	many	TRBJ2-1	NA	TRBV27
CATSGSGGSYNSPLHF	TGTGCCACCTCGGGGTCGGGGGGTAGTTATAATTCACCCCTCCACTTT	many	TRBJ1-6	NA	TRBV28
CASSLTTSGSNEQFF	TGTGCCAGCAGTTTAACGACTAGCGGGAGCAATGAGCAGTTCTTC	few	TRBJ2-1	TRBD2	TRBV12-3/TRBV12-4
CASSRGQVSTGELFF	TGTGCCAGTAGTAGAGGTCAGGTAAGCACCGGGGAGCTGTTTTTT	NA	TRBJ2-2	NA	TRBV19
CAISLARTYEQYF	TGTGCCATCAGCCTCGCACGAACCTACGAGCAGTACTTC	NA	TRBJ2-7	NA	TRBV10-3
CASSLDSTGGYNEQFF	TGTGCCAGCAGCTTGGACTCAACAGGGGGCTACAATGAGCAGTTCTTC	NA	TRBJ2-1	TRBD1	TRBV5-8
CASSNQQSSGGYNEQFF	TGTGCCAGCAGCAACCAGCAGAGTAGCGGGGGTTACAATGAGCAGTTCTTC	NA	TRBJ2-1	TRBD2	TRBV6-4
CASTQTGGGIGYTF	TGTGCCAGCACTCAAACAGGGGGCGGGATTGGCTACACCTTC	many	TRBJ1-2	TRBD1	TRBV7-9
CASSLGQGQQYF	TGTGCCAGCAGCTTAGGACAGGGCCAGCAGTACTTC	many	TRBJ2-7	TRBD1	TRBV14